One sample yielded the 15 T cell receptor beta chains listed below, sequenced in a study of regulatory T cells in long-lasting Graves disease (dated by TCRdb to the early 2020s). The sample's time point, from its label and the paper: persistent/refractory GD, antithyroid drugs over 5 years with positive TRAb. RNA was extracted from PBMCs in TRIzol for both TCR sequencing and RNA sequencing. Library creation used multiplex PCR. TCRdb records Illumina HiSeq 4000 as the sequencer. iRepertoire HTBI primers and Arm-PCR amplification of CDR3 regions were used to construct TCR beta libraries. The public reads were reanalyzed by TCRdb: fastp trimming at Q25, MiXCR alignment, in-frame beta chains only. Duplicate CDR3 protein sequences are folded into a single record with the most common DNA and genes. The sample table contains about 470,000 distinct CDR3 sequences; only one count was recorded for around a fifth of them. The top ten hold roughly 7% of the sample.

Sample: peripheral blood mononuclear cells (PBMCs), taken when the disease was refractory, from a patient treated with antithyroid drugs. Receptors originate from a female donor with Graves disease.

This clonotype was found a few times. The chain uses TRBV19 and TRBJ1-1; TRBD1 is a possible D gene (5 bases). V lost 5 bases and J 5 bases, leaving 15 bases between the germline ends. This CDR3 has 14 amino acids. Germline CDR1 reads LNHDA; CDR2 reads SQIVND (reference sequence). CDR3 region: CASSGDRVVTEAFF. The DNA of the CDR3 is TGTGCCAGTAGTGGGGACCGGGTGGTTACTGAAGCTTTCTTT.

There are many counts of this clonotype. This chain joins TRBV28 and TRBJ2-4, with TRBD1 identical over 8 bases. The CDR3 has 14 residues. Looked up from germline, CDR1 is MDHEN and CDR2 is SYDVKM. Trimming cost V 10 bases and J 8 bases; bases outside gene matches: 13. CDR3 loop: CATVKQGAGYIQYF. The CDR3 DNA reads as TGTGCCACCGTAAAGCAGGGGGCCGGGTACATTCAGTACTTC.

About this clonotype itself: It may be a read error: a sequence one base away is much more abundant. The chain recombines TRBV2 with TRBJ1-5, with 7 bases matching TRBD1. Germline lookup yields CDR1 SNHLY and CDR2 FYNNEI. The CDR3 covers 13 residues. V gave up 4 bases and J gave up 9 bases; unmatched junction bases: 6. CDR3: CASSGRGLMPQHF. The CDR3 nucleotides are TGTGCCAGCAGTGGTAGGGGGCTGATGCCCCAGCATTTT.

This clonotype has at least ten counts. DNA of the CDR3: TGCAGTGCACCTGGCACAGGGCTTAATTCACCCCTCCACTTT. Protein: CSAPGTGLNSPLHF. V and J are TRBV20-1 and TRBJ1-6; possible D gene TRBD1, 6 bases. Germline V gene data show CDR1 as DFQATT and CDR2 as SNEGSKA (reference sequence). This CDR3 spans 14 amino acids. Trimming pared 6 bases from V and 6 bases from J, leaving 15 bases between.

The gene calls are TRBV28 and TRBJ2-7; tentatively, D is TRBD1 (6 bases). Germline CDR1 reads MDHEN; CDR2 reads SYDVKM. Trimming stripped 10 bases from V and 3 bases from J, with 19 bases between. The CDR3 totals 14 residues. CDR3 residues: CATTSRGGHYEQYF. The CDR3 region has the DNA TGTGCCACCACCTCTCGAGGGGGACACTACGAGCAGTACTTC. The full variable domain, in which reference TRBV28 and TRBJ2-7 provide the parts outside the CDR3, is DVKVTQSSRYLVKRTGEKVFLECVQDMDHENMFWYRQDPGLGLRLIYFSYDVKMKEKGDIPEGYSVSREKKERFSLILESASTNQTSMYLCATTSRGGHYEQYFGPGTRLTVT.

The chain links TRBV5-1 to TRBJ1-1; 9 bases fit TRBD1. Per germline, CDR1 SGHRS and CDR2 YFSETQ. The CDR3 totals 15 residues. V shed 4 bases, J shed 3 bases, and the junction held 7 bases outside the gene matches. DNA of the CDR3: TGCGCCAGCAGCCTTGGGGGACAGGGTTACACTGAAGCTTTCTTT. Translation: CASSLGGQGYTEAFF.

The rearrangement uses TRBV10-3 and TRBJ1-3; 7 bases line up with TRBD1. The CDR3 loop spans 16 amino acids. Per germline, CDR1 ENHRY and CDR2 SYGVKD. Trimming cost V 1 base and J 0 bases; bases outside gene matches: 3. The CDR3 reads CAISEWGQSSGNTIYF. As DNA, the CDR3 is TGTGCCATCAGTGAGTGGGGACAGAGCTCTGGAAACACCATATATTTT.

This clonotype has a count of ten or more. The J gene is TRBJ2-2, the V gene TRBV28, with a possible D match to TRBD1 (6 bases). This CDR3 comprises 17 residues. Trimming cost V 3 bases and J 6 bases, with 20 bases left between them. Germline V lookup: CDR1 MDHEN, CDR2 SYDVKM. For the CDR3, the DNA is TGTGCCAGCAGTTTCCCGCGCGGAGCAGGGGCCGCCGGGGAGCTGTTTTTT. Translation gives CASSFPRGAGAAGELFF.

This clonotype was counted many times. The chain couples TRBV24-1 to TRBJ2-5; TRBD1 aligns across 8 bases. The germline gives CDR1 KGHDR, CDR2 SFDVKD. V gave up 5 bases and J gave up 4 bases; unmatched junction bases: 8. CDR3 length: 15 residues. CDR3: CATSAGTGGSETQYF. Here the CDR3 DNA reads TGTGCCACCAGTGCCGGGACAGGTGGTTCAGAGACCCAGTACTTC.

This clonotype was counted at least ten times. This chain uses TRBV6-2 or TRBV6-3 with TRBJ2-1; D is perhaps TRBD1 (6 bases). V was clipped by 5 bases and J by 5 bases, with 13 bases between them. The CDR3 contains 14 residues. Germline-derived CDR1 and CDR2 are MNHEY and SVGEGT. The CDR3 DNA reads TGTGCCAGCAGTCCCCGGGACAACCACAATGAGCAGTTCTTC. It translates to CASSPRDNHNEQFF.

The V gene is TRBV27, the J gene TRBJ2-1, with D hard to call. This CDR3 has 13 amino acids. The germline gives CDR1 MNHEY, CDR2 SMNVEV (reference sequence). V was trimmed by 6 bases and J by 5 bases, leaving 11 bases between them. The CDR3 DNA reads as TGTGCCAGCAGGGACGCGTCCAACAATGAGCAGTTCTTC. Translated, it gives CASRDASNNEQFF.

This clonotype was detected ten times or more. V usage is TRBV30 and J usage is TRBJ1-2; TRBD1 agrees at 9 bases. The CDR3 sequence is 14 residues long. Trimming removed 0 bases from V and 7 bases from J; junction bases left unmatched: 6. The V gene's germline CDR1 is GTSNPN and CDR2 SVGIG (reference sequence). CDR3 sequence (DNA): TGTGCCTGGAGTGTGGGGGACAGGGTGGTTGGCTACACCTTC. This gives the protein CAWSVGDRVVGYTF.

The table lists this clonotype with many counts. Here the CDR3 DNA reads TGCAGTGCTAGAGGTGCCGCCCGGGCTAGCGGGAGAGGCAACGAGCAGTACTTC. As protein: CSARGAARASGRGNEQYF. This sequence joins TRBV20-1 and TRBJ2-7; 10 bases agree with TRBD2. The CDR3 runs to 18 residues. With V trimmed by 1 base and J by 5 bases, 17 bases remained unmatched. CDR1 DFQATT and CDR2 SNEGSKA come from the germline V gene (reference sequence).

This clonotype was observed a handful of times. The chain links TRBV19 to TRBJ1-1; TRBD1 might be the D (5 bases). V was clipped by 4 bases and J by 3 bases, with 12 bases between them. Germline CDR1 LNHDA, CDR2 SQIVND (reference sequence). CDR3 length: 14 residues. Here the CDR3 DNA reads TGTGCCAGTAGTAAGCAGCGGGGGGACACTGAAGCTTTCTTT. Its translation: CASSKQRGDTEAFF.

The sample holds many counts of this clonotype. The rearrangement links TRBV6-2 or TRBV6-3 to TRBJ2-7; TRBD1 agrees at 7 bases. The CDR3 sequence is 15 residues long. J gave up 4 bases and V 2 bases, and 8 bases lay outside the gene matches. CDR1 is MNHEY, CDR2 SVGEGT, per germline. In DNA, the CDR3 is TGTGCCAGCAGTTACACCGTCCCCAGGGGGTACGAGCAGTACTTC. Amino acid sequence: CASSYTVPRGYEQYF.